The rows below give T cell receptor beta chains drawn from one sample of a study of Ad26.COV2.S vaccination and SARS-CoV-2 variants. Clones were sequenced by immunoSEQ multiplex PCR, and TCRdb holds only the in-frame ones, with some missing. The data hold about 370,000 clones, with 75% to 90% observed a single time. Sequenced material: peripheral blood, taken in a trial of Ad26.COV2.S vaccine versus placebo. The source of these receptors is a person aged 18-65 years who received the Ad26.COV2.S COVID-19 vaccine or a placebo. CDR3s include the opening cysteine and the closing phenylalanine or tryptophan. A D gene is named only where the DNA matches it firmly. Clone size is shown for a subset of rows, as once, few, many or a class of expanded clone.

d_call | j_call | v_call | clone_size | cdr3_aa | cdr3_nt
TRBD1 | TRBJ1-3 | TRBV5-8 | once | CASSSDRGRRPSGNTIYF | TGTGCCAGCAGCTCAGACAGGGGAAGACGTCCTTCTGGAAACACCATATATTTT
TRBD1 | TRBJ1-2 | TRBV6-1 | once | CASSEDRGPGDGYTF | TGTGCCAGCAGTGAAGACAGGGGGCCGGGGGATGGCTACACCTTC
- | TRBJ2-5 | TRBV5-1 | few | CASSLDWGPVTQYF | TGCGCCAGCAGCTTGGACTGGGGGCCGGTGACCCAGTACTTC
- | TRBJ1-1 | TRBV3-1/TRBV3-2 | - | CASSPYSGGGTEAFF | TGTGCCAGCAGCCCATATAGTGGGGGCGGGACTGAAGCTTTCTTT
- | TRBJ1-1 | TRBV7-2 | - | CASSAQGREDTEAFF | TGTGCCAGCAGCGCTCAGGGACGCGAGGACACTGAAGCTTTCTTT
- | TRBJ1-1 | TRBV5-5 | - | CASSFNGGLNTEAFF | TGTGCCAGCAGCTTCAACGGGGGGTTGAACACTGAAGCTTTCTTT
TRBD1 | TRBJ1-1 | TRBV2 | few | CASSARDRDLNTEAFF | TGTGCCAGCAGTGCTAGAGACAGGGATTTGAACACTGAAGCTTTCTTT
- | TRBJ1-2 | TRBV5-5 | - | CASSLETNYGYTF | TGTGCCAGCAGCTTGGAGACTAACTATGGCTACACCTTC
TRBD2 | TRBJ2-5 | TRBV5-4 | - | CASSPPDLAGGVETQYF | TGTGCCAGCAGCCCTCCCGACTTAGCGGGGGGGGTGGAGACCCAGTACTTC
- | TRBJ1-1 | TRBV6-5 | - | CASSLTANTEAFF | TGTGCCAGCAGTTTAACAGCGAACACTGAAGCTTTCTTT
TRBD1 | TRBJ2-7 | TRBV30 | - | CAWSDRGPSYEQYF | TGTGCCTGGAGTGATAGGGGGCCCTCCTACGAGCAGTACTTC
- | TRBJ1-2 | TRBV9 | - | CASSLRGHYGYTF | TGTGCCAGCAGCCTGCGGGGCCACTATGGCTACACCTTC
- | TRBJ2-3 | TRBV5-1 | - | CASSLERGGTDTQYF | TGCGCCAGCAGCTTGGAGAGGGGAGGCACAGATACGCAGTATTTT
TRBD1 | TRBJ1-5 | TRBV7-8 | - | CASSERLFGQGWNQPQHF | TGTGCCAGCAGCGAACGATTGTTTGGACAGGGCTGGAATCAGCCCCAGCATTTT
- | TRBJ1-1 | TRBV5-5 | - | CASSSDLRAFF | TGTGCCAGCAGCTCCGACCTTAGAGCTTTCTTT
- | TRBJ1-1 | TRBV2 | - | CASSELLAQKNTEAFF | TGTGCCAGCAGTGAACTCTTGGCTCAGAAGAACACTGAAGCTTTCTTT
- | TRBJ1-1 | TRBV7-8 | - | CASSSERQLNTEAFF | TGTGCCAGCAGCTCGGAGCGACAGCTGAACACTGAAGCTTTCTTT
TRBD2 | TRBJ2-6 | TRBV28 | - | CATAGGRTASSGANVLTF | TGTGCCACCGCGGGGGGTAGGACCGCGAGCTCTGGGGCCAACGTCCTGACTTTC
TRBD2 | TRBJ2-7 | TRBV7-9 | - | CASSLDGGGPYEQYF | TGTGCCAGCAGCTTAGATGGCGGGGGTCCCTACGAGCAGTACTTC
TRBD2 | TRBJ2-1 | TRBV12-3/TRBV12-4 | - | CASSSGGGEQFF | TGTGCCAGCAGTTCTGGCGGGGGGGAGCAGTTCTTC
TRBD2 | TRBJ2-1 | TRBV11-2 | - | CASSLSFGLAAPEQFF | TGTGCCAGCAGCTTAAGTTTCGGGCTAGCGGCCCCCGAGCAGTTCTTC
TRBD1 | TRBJ2-5 | TRBV6-6 | - | CASTLTGGGRETQYF | TGTGCCAGCACCCTGACAGGGGGTGGAAGGGAGACCCAGTACTTC
- | TRBJ2-7 | TRBV10-3 | - | CAISESIRYEQYF | TGTGCCATCAGTGAGTCGATTCGTTACGAGCAGTACTTC
- | TRBJ1-6 | TRBV27 | - | CASSLEAGGGNSPLHF | TGTGCCAGCAGTTTAGAGGCGGGAGGGGGAAATTCACCCCTCCACTTT
- | TRBJ2-1 | TRBV7-2 | - | CASSPFQGANEQFF | TGTGCCAGCAGCCCGTTTCAGGGAGCGAATGAGCAGTTCTTC
- | TRBJ2-7 | TRBV6-5 | - | CASPDPGKYEQYF | TGTGCCAGCCCTGATCCAGGGAAGTACGAGCAGTACTTC
- | TRBJ1-1 | TRBV11-2 | - | CASSSAPGRAFF | TGTGCCAGCAGCTCGGCCCCAGGGAGAGCTTTCTTT
- | TRBJ1-2 | TRBV7-9 | - | CASSPRGTYGYTF | TGTGCCAGCAGCCCCAGGGGTACCTATGGCTACACCTTC
- | TRBJ1-5 | TRBV19 | - | CASSIVHLGEQNQPQHF | TGTGCCAGTAGTATAGTCCATTTAGGAGAACAGAATCAGCCCCAGCATTTT
- | TRBJ1-2 | TRBV10-1 | - | CASSRDKTYGYTF | TGCGCCAGCAGCCGGGACAAAACCTATGGCTACACCTTC
TRBD1 | TRBJ2-7 | TRBV4-3 | - | CASSQHRDRAYEQYF | TGCGCCAGCAGCCAACACCGGGACAGGGCCTACGAGCAGTACTTC
TRBD2 | TRBJ2-1 | TRBV5-1 | - | CASSPLKAGGLNEQFF | TGCGCCAGCAGCCCCCTGAAAGCGGGGGGGCTGAATGAGCAGTTCTTC
TRBD1 | TRBJ1-1 | TRBV6-5 | - | CASSQGAHTEAFF | TGTGCCAGCAGTCAGGGGGCCCACACTGAAGCTTTCTTT
- | TRBJ1-3 | TRBV6-6 | few | CASSPSPFSGNTIYF | TGTGCCAGCAGTCCGTCCCCATTCTCTGGAAACACCATATATTTT
- | TRBJ2-5 | TRBV4-1 | - | CASRGEQETQYF | TGCGCCAGCAGGGGGGAGCAAGAGACCCAGTACTTC
- | TRBJ2-2 | TRBV2 | once | CASSELGLEDTGELFF | TGTGCCAGCAGTGAATTAGGACTCGAAGACACCGGGGAGCTGTTTTTT
TRBD2 | TRBJ2-1 | TRBV4-1 | - | CASSQGGLVYNEQFF | TGCGCCAGCAGCCAGGGAGGACTAGTCTACAATGAGCAGTTCTTC
- | TRBJ1-5 | TRBV6-6 | once | CASLRDLSDNQPQHF | TGTGCCAGCCTCCGGGACTTATCGGATAATCAGCCCCAGCATTTT
TRBD1 | TRBJ2-5 | TRBV18 | - | CASSTGQAQETQYF | TGTGCCAGCTCAACGGGACAGGCACAAGAGACCCAGTACTTC
- | TRBJ1-5 | TRBV10-3 | - | CAISQADNQPQHF | TGTGCCATCAGTCAGGCGGACAATCAGCCCCAGCATTTT
- | TRBJ2-1 | TRBV25-1 | - | CASSEYMEGGGRNNEQFF | TGTGCCAGCAGTGAATATATGGAGGGGGGTGGTCGCAACAATGAGCAGTTCTTC
TRBD1 | TRBJ2-5 | TRBV5-6 | once | CASSSRGWKETQYF | TGTGCCAGCAGCTCCAGGGGGTGGAAAGAGACCCAGTACTTC
- | TRBJ2-2 | TRBV19 | - | CASSRDGETTGELFF | TGTGCCAGTAGTCGGGACGGGGAGACCACCGGGGAGCTGTTTTTT
- | TRBJ2-3 | TRBV19 | - | CASGDSWGPDTQYF | TGTGCCAGTGGCGACTCCTGGGGCCCAGATACGCAGTATTTT
TRBD1 | TRBJ2-7 | TRBV25-1 | - | CASSDWDRGYEQYF | TGTGCCAGCAGTGACTGGGACAGGGGGTACGAGCAGTACTTC
TRBD1 | TRBJ1-2 | TRBV10-3 | - | CAISPGQGGGYTF | TGTGCCATCAGTCCGGGACAGGGGGGCGGCTACACCTTC
- | TRBJ2-7 | TRBV4-1 | - | CASSHPDRTLGSGQYF | TGCGCCAGCAGCCACCCCGACAGGACATTAGGGTCGGGGCAGTACTTC
TRBD2 | TRBJ2-3 | TRBV15 | few | CATSRILATDTQYF | TGTGCCACCAGCAGAATACTAGCGACAGATACGCAGTATTTT
- | TRBJ1-2 | TRBV5-4 | - | CASSPRQPNYGYTF | TGTGCCAGCAGCCCCAGACAGCCTAACTATGGCTACACCTTC
- | TRBJ1-2 | TRBV7-9 | - | CASSLGGHYGYTF | TGTGCCAGCAGCTTAGGCGGACACTATGGCTACACCTTC
- | TRBJ1-2 | TRBV6-5 | - | CASRLQRPGYTF | TGTGCCAGCAGACTACAGCGCCCTGGCTACACCTTC
- | TRBJ1-1 | TRBV5-1 | - | CASSLAGEEGEAFF | TGCGCCAGCAGCTTGGCCGGGGAGGAAGGCGAAGCTTTCTTT
TRBD1 | TRBJ1-1 | TRBV6-4 | - | CASSVNRGRGDTEAFF | TGTGCCAGCAGTGTTAACAGGGGGCGAGGGGACACTGAAGCTTTCTTT